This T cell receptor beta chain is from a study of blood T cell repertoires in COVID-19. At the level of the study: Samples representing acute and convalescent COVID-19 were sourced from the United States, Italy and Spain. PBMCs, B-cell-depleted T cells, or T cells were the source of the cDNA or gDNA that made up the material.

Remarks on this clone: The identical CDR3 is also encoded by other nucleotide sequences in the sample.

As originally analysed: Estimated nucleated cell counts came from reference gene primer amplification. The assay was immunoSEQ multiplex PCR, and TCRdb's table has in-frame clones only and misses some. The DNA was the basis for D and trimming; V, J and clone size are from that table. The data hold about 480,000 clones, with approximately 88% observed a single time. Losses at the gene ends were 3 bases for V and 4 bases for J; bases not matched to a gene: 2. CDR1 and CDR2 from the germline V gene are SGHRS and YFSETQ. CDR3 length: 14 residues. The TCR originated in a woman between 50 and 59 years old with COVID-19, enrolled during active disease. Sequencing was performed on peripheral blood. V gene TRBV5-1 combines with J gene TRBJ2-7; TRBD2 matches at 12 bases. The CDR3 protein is CASSSGTSGYEQYF. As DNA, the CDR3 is TGCGCCAGCAGCTCCGGGACTAGCGGGTACGAGCAGTACTTC.